One and the same sample provided the 2 T cell receptor beta chains below, sequenced in a study of chemoradiotherapy in HPV16-positive cancers (dated 2022 in TCRdb). Library preparation employed the immunoSEQ multiplex PCR assay. The clones in this table, taken by TCRdb from immuneACCESS, are in-frame only. Not every clone is retained; where verified, under half of the shortfall comes from an unresolved V gene, and the cause of the rest is unknown. This sample holds about 67,000 clones; approximately 91% were observed only once. The ten largest clones take up roughly 4.2% of the sample. Material: blood, obtained from a patient who underwent chemoradiotherapy. These receptors were collected from a human donor with HPV-associated anogenital cancer.

The rearrangement uses TRBV19 and TRBJ2-7; 7 bases match TRBD2. Germline V gives CDR1 LNHDA, CDR2 SQIVND (reference sequence). The CDR3 has 13 amino acids. V shed 10 bases, J shed 2 bases, and the junction held 8 bases outside the gene matches. CDR3: CATMGRETYEQYF. CDR3 DNA sequence: TGTGCCACCATGGGGAGGGAGACCTACGAGCAGTACTTC.

This chain uses TRBV28 with TRBJ1-6, with D tentatively TRBD1 (5 bases). Trimming took off 5 bases at V and 9 bases at J, with 17 bases between the two ends. There are 15 residues in the CDR3. Germline assignment: CDR1 MDHEN and CDR2 SYDVKM. The CDR3 DNA reads TGTGCCAGCAGTCCCCTCGGCAGGGCGGGTTCACCCCTCCACTTT. It translates to CASSPLGRAGSPLHF.